These 26 T cell receptor beta chains were all obtained from the same sample, sequenced in a study of T cell clonotyping in hematopoietic cell transplantation listed by TCRdb under 2021. Receptors were amplified or captured by the immunoSEQ multiplex PCR assay. TCRdb retrieved this table from immuneACCESS and kept in-frame rearrangements only. Not all clones are present; in checked studies, unresolved V genes account for under half, and no reason is known for the remainder. The sample contains over 25,000 clones, about 94% of them found a single time. Roughly 10% of the sample lies in the top ten. Read against the paper, the sample's time point label means: 100 days after allo-HCT. Material: PBMCs, obtained 100 days after allogeneic stem cell transplant. These receptor sequences come from a female patient aged 50-59 years who had an allogeneic stem cell transplant from a related donor, so the T cells may come from the graft donor. Some clones in this sample may be carry-over from other donors' samples.

V is TRBV7-6 and J is TRBJ2-3; possible D gene TRBD2, 5 bases. Germline V CDR1 and CDR2: SGHVS, FNYEAQ. Trimming shortened V by 2 bases and J by 5 bases, and 14 bases separated the two germline ends. The CDR3 is 15 residues long. This CDR3 reads CASSLRTDKGDTQYF. DNA for the CDR3: TGTGCCAGCAGCTTACGGACTGATAAGGGAGATACGCAGTATTTT. The whole variable domain, filled in from reference TRBV7-6 and TRBJ2-3, reads GAGVSQSPRYKVTKRGQDVALRCDPISGHVSLYWYRQALGQGPEFLTYFNYEAQQDKSGLPNDRFSAERPEGSISTLTIQRTEQRDSAMYRCASSLRTDKGDTQYFGPGTRLTVL.

CDR3 coding DNA: TGTGCCAGCAGCCCCCGGACAGGCCCAACCTACGAGCAGTACTTC. Amino acid sequence: CASSPRTGPTYEQYF. This chain links TRBV9 with TRBJ2-7; 7 bases match TRBD1. CDR3 length equals 15 residues. Germline V gene data show CDR1 as SGDLS and CDR2 as YYNGEE. Germline trimming cut 4 bases from V and 2 bases from J; bases unmatched to any gene: 9.

This chain links TRBV19 with TRBJ2-5; 8 positions match TRBD1. Trimming took 0 bases from V and 7 from J; bases not matched to a gene: 4. The CDR3 spans 14 residues. Germline V CDR1 and CDR2: LNHDA, SQIVND (reference sequence). CDR3 sequence (DNA): TGTGCCAGTAGTATAGAGGGACAGGAGGGGACCCAGTACTTC. It encodes CASSIEGQEGTQYF.

This clone was observed a single time. The rearrangement joins TRBV7-2 to TRBJ2-7, with 7 bases matching TRBD1. The germline gives CDR1 SGHTA, CDR2 FQGNSA. The CDR3 extends over 14 amino acids. J lost 2 bases, V lost 5 bases, and 6 bases had no gene match. DNA of the CDR3: TGTGCCAGCAGCAATCGACAGGGCACCTACGAGCAGTACTTC. Translated, it gives CASSNRQGTYEQYF. Full variable domain (outside the CDR3, taken from reference TRBV7-2 and TRBJ2-7): GAGVSQSPSNKVTEKGKDVELRCDPISGHTALYWYRQSLGQGLEFLIYFQGNSAPDKSGLPSDRFSAERTGGSVSTLTIQRTQQEDSAVYLCASSNRQGTYEQYFGPGTRLTVT.

The chain uses TRBV19 and TRBJ2-6, with 7 bases lining up with TRBD1. Germline lookup yields CDR1 LNHDA and CDR2 SQIVND (reference sequence). The CDR3 runs to 15 residues. V lost 4 bases and J lost 3; bases outside the gene matches: 3. CDR3 amino acids: CASSKGASGANVLTF. CDR3 DNA sequence: TGTGCCAGTAGTAAGGGGGCGAGTGGGGCCAACGTCCTGACTTTC. The full variable domain, with the rest looked up from reference TRBV19 and TRBJ2-6, is DGGITQSPKYLFRKEGQNVTLSCEQNLNHDAMYWYRQDPGQGLRLIYYSQIVNDFQKGDIAEGYSVSREKKESFPLTVTSAQKNPTAFYLCASSKGASGANVLTFGAGSRLTVL.

This clone was seen only once. This chain joins TRBV2 and TRBJ1-6; D gene uncertain. This CDR3 is 11 amino acids long. The V and J ends lost 4 bases and 14 bases respectively, with 9 bases between them. Germline CDR1 and CDR2: SNHLY and FYNNEI. The CDR3 loop is CASSVGTTLHF. CDR3 in DNA: TGTGCCAGCAGTGTCGGAACAACCCTCCACTTT.

This sequence joins TRBV29-1 and TRBJ2-1; D gene ambiguous. CDR1 SQVTM and CDR2 ANQGSEA come from the germline V gene. The V end lost 4 bases, the J end lost 0 bases, and 10 bases lay between the germline ends. The CDR3 covers 14 residues. Here the CDR3 reads CSVVGSSSYNEQFF. The CDR3 nucleotides read TGCAGCGTTGTTGGTTCCAGCTCCTACAATGAGCAGTTCTTC.

The chain combines TRBV15 with TRBJ2-7; 8 bases fit TRBD1. The germline V gene has CDR1 LNHNV and CDR2 YYDKDF (reference sequence). V lost 4 bases to trimming and J lost 7 bases; unmatched junction nucleotides: 9. There are 14 residues in the CDR3. CDR3 protein: CATSKGQGGGEQYF. The CDR3, as DNA: TGTGCCACCAGCAAAGGACAGGGCGGTGGAGAGCAGTACTTC.

This rearrangement joins TRBV11-2 to TRBJ2-3; 12 bases match TRBD2. V trimming: 1 base; J trimming: 2 bases; junction bases outside the gene matches: 10. CDR1 SGHAT and CDR2 FQNNGV come from the germline V gene. The CDR3 loop spans 19 amino acids. The DNA of the CDR3 is TGTGCCAGCAGCTTAGGTTACCTGCTAGCGGGGGGGCTCACAGATACGCAGTATTTT. Protein: CASSLGYLLAGGLTDTQYF.

The chain carries TRBV5-6 and TRBJ2-7, with no clear D. The CDR3 covers 13 residues. Per the germline V gene, CDR1 is SGHDT and CDR2 is YYEEEE. With 4 bases removed from V and 4 bases from J, the gap between germline ends came to 12 bases. CDR3 region: CASSLFPSYEQYF. The CDR3 bases are TGTGCCAGCAGCCTCTTCCCGAGTTACGAGCAGTACTTC.

This clone was observed a single time. The rearrangement uses TRBV2 and TRBJ1-5; D might be TRBD1 (5 bases). Germline assignment: CDR1 SNHLY and CDR2 FYNNEI. Trimming left V 2 bases short and J 6 bases short, with 14 bases between. The CDR3 is made up of 15 amino acids. CDR3 DNA: TGTGCCAGCAGTGAAAGTTCAGGGCGGCCTCAGCCCCAGCATTTT. Translating it yields CASSESSGRPQPQHF. Full variable domain (missing parts from reference TRBV2 and TRBJ1-5): EPEVTQTPSHQVTQMGQEVILRCVPISNHLYFYWYRQILGQKVEFLVSFYNNEISEKSEIFDDQFSVERPDGSNFTLKIRSTKLEDSAMYFCASSESSGRPQPQHFGDGTRLSIL.

This clone has more than one count but fewer than ten. The chain recombines TRBV5-1 with TRBJ2-1; D could derive from TRBD1 or TRBD2 (5 bases each). The germline V and J ends were trimmed by 2 bases and 6 bases, with 15 bases remaining between them. The CDR3 is 15 amino acids. The germline CDR1 and CDR2 sequences are SGHRS and YFSETQ. CDR3 sequence (DNA): TGCGCCAGCAGCTTTGGGACCGGAGGCATCAATGAGCAGTTCTTC. Encoded protein: CASSFGTGGINEQFF.

V is TRBV6-5 and J is TRBJ1-5, with D possibly matching TRBD1 (5 bases). The CDR3 is 15 residues long. The V end lost 2 bases, the J end lost 2 bases, and 10 bases lay between the germline ends. CDR1 is MNHEY and CDR2 is SVGAGI in the germline V gene. The chain's CDR3 is CASSYPTGGNQPQHF. As DNA, the CDR3 is TGTGCCAGCAGTTACCCCACGGGGGGCAATCAGCCCCAGCATTTT.

The rearrangement uses TRBV5-1 and TRBJ1-5; 7 bases map to TRBD1. Germline lookup yields CDR1 SGHRS and CDR2 YFSETQ. V shed 2 bases, J shed 7 bases, and the junction held 12 bases outside the gene matches. There are 16 residues in the CDR3. CDR3 sequence: CASSLRGREGGQPQHF. DNA for the CDR3: TGCGCCAGCAGCTTAAGGGGGCGCGAAGGTGGGCAGCCCCAGCATTTT.

J is TRBJ1-5 and V is TRBV6-5; possibly TRBD1 for D (5 bases). The CDR3 has 16 amino acids. Per germline, CDR1 MNHEY and CDR2 SVGAGI. V lost 2 bases to trimming and J lost 1 base, with 12 bases between them. The CDR3 loop reads CASSYGGRESNQPQHF. The CDR3 DNA reads as TGTGCCAGCAGTTACGGTGGCAGGGAAAGCAATCAGCCCCAGCATTTT.

In DNA, the CDR3 is TGTGCCAGCAGCCGTCGACGGGCCCAGGAGACCCCCGGTGGCTACACCTTC. Residues: CASSRRRAQETPGGYTF. The V gene is TRBV4-2, the J gene TRBJ1-2; D gene uncertain. Trimming shortened V by 4 bases and J by 7 bases, and 25 bases separated the two germline ends. The CDR3 has 17 amino acids. CDR1 and CDR2 (germline): LGHNA, YNFKEQ.

This chain links TRBV5-1 with TRBJ2-7, with 11 positions matching TRBD1. Germline assignment: CDR1 SGHRS and CDR2 YFSETQ. After removal of 0 bases from V and 3 bases from J, the junction contained 5 bases not matched to a gene. There are 16 residues in the CDR3. The CDR3 coding sequence is TGCGCCAGCAGCTTGGCGGTGGGGACAGGGGGCTACGAGCAGTACTTC. It encodes CASSLAVGTGGYEQYF.

This clone was counted a few times. V gene TRBV18 combines with J gene TRBJ1-3, with D unresolved. The V end was cut by 2 bases, the J end by 0 bases, with 14 bases between. The CDR3 consists of 17 residues. Germline lookup yields CDR1 KGHSH and CDR2 LQKENI. The CDR3 nucleotides read TGTGCCAGCTCACCAAGGTTCGGCGCGAGCTCTGGAAACACCATATATTTT. It yields the protein CASSPRFGASSGNTIYF.

The rearrangement joins TRBV2 to TRBJ2-5; D is ambiguous. The ends were cut back, 8 bases at V and 7 bases at J, with 11 bases in the middle. The CDR3 has 11 amino acids. Germline V gene sequence: CDR1 SNHLY, CDR2 FYNNEI. CDR3 nucleotide sequence: TGTGCCAGCTCTGTGGTCGGGACCCAGTACTTC. It codes for CASSVVGTQYF.

The chain has TRBV19 and TRBJ1-1; 9 bases align to TRBD1. Germline assignment: CDR1 LNHDA and CDR2 SQIVND (reference sequence). This CDR3 is built from 17 residues. The ends lost 9 bases at V and 3 bases at J; junction bases unmatched: 17. CDR3 residues: CARNRDREVEVHTEAFF. For the CDR3, the DNA is TGTGCCAGGAACCGGGACAGGGAAGTCGAGGTGCACACTGAAGCTTTCTTT.

The J gene is TRBJ1-6, the V gene TRBV6-1; D ambiguous. Per germline, CDR1 MNHNS and CDR2 SASEGT. This CDR3 is built from 16 residues. Between the trimmed V and J ends, which lost 2 bases and 7 bases, there was a span of 15 bases. The CDR3 reads CASSEHPPGRNSPLHF. For the CDR3, the DNA is TGTGCCAGCAGTGAACATCCCCCAGGTCGAAATTCACCCCTCCACTTT.

The genes are TRBV5-5 and TRBJ1-2; 8 bases map to TRBD1. V gave up 0 bases and J gave up 8 bases; unmatched junction bases: 9. Germline V gene data show CDR1 as SGHKS and CDR2 as YYEKEE (reference sequence). CDR3 size: 15 residues. CDR3 in amino acids: CASSLAGQAVRGYTF. Written as DNA, the CDR3 is TGTGCCAGCAGCTTGGCGGGACAGGCGGTTAGAGGCTACACCTTC.

This clone was counted only a few times. This CDR3 is CASSTDGTAGNTIYF. The CDR3, as DNA: TGTGCCAGCAGCACCGATGGTACTGCTGGAAACACCATATATTTT. V gene TRBV7-6 combines with J gene TRBJ1-3, with D unresolved. V was cut by 5 bases and J by 2 bases, with 13 bases left in between. The CDR3 has 15 amino acids. Germline CDR1 SGHVS, CDR2 FNYEAQ. Combining the CDR3 with reference TRBV7-6 and TRBJ1-3 gives the whole variable domain GAGVSQSPRYKVTKRGQDVALRCDPISGHVSLYWYRQALGQGPEFLTYFNYEAQQDKSGLPNDRFSAERPEGSISTLTIQRTEQRDSAMYRCASSTDGTAGNTIYFGEGSWLTVV.

The chain recombines TRBV6-5 with TRBJ1-1; 7 bases are shared with TRBD1. Germline CDR1 reads MNHEY; CDR2 reads SVGAGI. The CDR3 is 13 residues long. The V segment lost 7 bases and the J segment 3 bases; nucleotides outside the gene matches: 5. The CDR3 DNA reads as TGTGCCAGCAAACCTGGGACAGACACTGAAGCTTTCTTT. It specifies CASKPGTDTEAFF.

This chain connects TRBV5-1 to TRBJ1-1, with D unclear. With 5 bases removed from V and 2 bases from J, the gap between germline ends came to 7 bases. This CDR3 region has 12 residues. Per germline, CDR1 SGHRS and CDR2 YFSETQ. The CDR3: CASRRDNTEAFF. The CDR3 DNA reads TGCGCCAGCAGGAGGGATAACACTGAAGCTTTCTTT.

The chain is built from TRBV29-1 and TRBJ2-3; TRBD2 aligns across 7 bases. The germline CDR1 and CDR2 sequences are SQVTM and ANQGSEA. V lost 8 bases and J lost 4; bases outside the gene matches: 9. This CDR3 spans 13 amino acids. In DNA form, the CDR3 reads TGCAGCCCTCTATTTGGGGGGGCAGATACGCAGTATTTT. It specifies CSPLFGGADTQYF.